The 2 T cell receptor beta chains reported below all come from one sample, sequenced in a study of T cell responses to AZD1222 COVID-19 vaccine. Assay: immunoSEQ multiplex PCR; the TCRdb copy retains only in-frame clones and omits some. The table records about 130,000 clones, over 75% of them present only once. Source: peripheral blood, taken on day 0 of MenACWY control vaccination. These receptors were obtained from an adult in good health.

The CDR3: CASSPSLAGFNEQFF. In DNA form, the CDR3 reads TGTGCCAGCAGTCCATCGCTAGCGGGGTTCAATGAGCAGTTCTTC. This rearrangement joins TRBV28 to TRBJ2-1, with 9 bases lining up with TRBD2. The V and J ends lost 5 bases and 6 bases, in that order; junction bases with no gene match: 8. This CDR3 is built from 15 residues. Germline CDR1 and CDR2: MDHEN and SYDVKM.

The chain employs TRBV14 and TRBJ2-3; a weak D match, TRBD1 (5 bases). V was trimmed by 4 bases and J by 4 bases, leaving 9 bases between them. CDR1 is SGHDN and CDR2 is FVKESK in the germline V gene. This CDR3 has 13 amino acids. This CDR3 is CASSLIRADTQYF. The CDR3 DNA sequence: TGTGCCAGCAGCCTAATCAGGGCAGATACGCAGTATTTT.